This T cell receptor (beta chain) is from a study of CD8 T cells in ankylosing spondylitis. Whole-study results and caveats: Reportedly, significant enrichment of disease-linked clones occurred in matched ankylosing spondylitis synovial fluid. In ankylosing spondylitis blood, a motif of eight highly homologous TCR beta variants appeared characteristic.

TCRdb re-derived calls from the 5' RACE reads in MiXCR, one entry per CDR3 protein. The sample has about 800,000 distinct CDR3 sequences; roughly 12% are singletons. This clonotype was counted between two and nine times. The target antigen is unknown. This receptor was taken from a male donor with ankylosing spondylitis. Material: blood, either unsorted or a sorted T cell fraction (not recorded which).

The CDR3 sequence: CAIGTGAGTSSDEQFF. CDR3 bases: TGTGCCATCGGGACAGGGGCCGGGACTAGCAGTGATGAGCAGTTCTTC. V and J are TRBV10-3 and TRBJ2-1, with D possibly matching TRBD1 (10 bases). This CDR3 region has 16 residues. Per germline, CDR1 ENHRY and CDR2 SYGVKD. Trimming shortened V by 8 bases and J by 8 bases, and 25 bases separated the two germline ends.